These 28 T cell receptor beta chains originate from one sample sequenced in a study of early T cells in non-severe SARS-CoV-2 infection. TCRdb itself ran the 5' RACE reads through MiXCR, one entry per CDR3 protein. The data contain fewer than 55,000 distinct CDR3 sequences, 9.5% to 12% of them seen just once; the ten biggest clones take up 13%. Sequenced input: whole blood. These receptors came from an adult who was a healthcare worker with PCR-confirmed SARS-CoV-2 infection or an uninfected control (not recorded which).

The genes are TRBV20-1 and TRBJ1-4; 7 bases align to TRBD1. CDR3 length equals 13 residues. With V trimmed by 5 bases and J by 6 bases, 6 bases remained unmatched. Germline V CDR1 and CDR2: DFQATT, SNEGSKA (reference sequence). The chain's CDR3 is CSAPDRVDEKLFF. Here the CDR3 DNA reads TGCAGTGCTCCCGACAGGGTAGATGAAAAACTGTTTTTT.

CDR3 protein: CASRTGDTGELFF. CDR3 DNA: TGTGCCAGCAGGACAGGGGACACCGGGGAGCTGTTTTTT. This chain joins TRBV7-6 and TRBJ2-2; 8 bases are a match to TRBD1. V shed 6 bases, J shed 3 bases, and the junction held 0 bases outside the gene matches. CDR1 and CDR2 from the germline V gene are SGHVS and FNYEAQ. This CDR3 is 13 amino acids long.

This clonotype was found a few times. The gene calls are TRBV20-1 and TRBJ1-1, with TRBD1 matching over 12 bases. Germline CDR1 and CDR2: DFQATT and SNEGSKA (reference sequence). V lost 6 bases to trimming and J lost 4 bases; unmatched junction nucleotides: 6. The CDR3 runs to 14 residues. CDR3 amino acids: CSALGTGGGTEAFF. CDR3 bases: TGCAGTGCCCTGGGGACAGGGGGCGGCACTGAAGCTTTCTTT.

This clonotype has ten or more counts. The V and J genes are TRBV14 and TRBJ1-4, with 7 bases lining up with TRBD1. The CDR3 contains 16 residues. The ends lost 4 bases at V and 3 bases at J; junction bases unmatched: 8. CDR1 is SGHDN and CDR2 is FVKESK in the germline V gene. The CDR3 DNA sequence: TGTGCCAGCAGCCGCGTCCCCGGGACAGCTAATGAAAAACTGTTTTTT. Protein sequence: CASSRVPGTANEKLFF.

V is TRBV28 and J is TRBJ2-5; the D gene is possibly TRBD2 (5 bases). Deletions cut 3 bases from V and 0 bases from J, with 17 bases between. The CDR3 runs to 17 residues. The germline CDR1 and CDR2 sequences are MDHEN and SYDVKM. This CDR3 reads CASSFGSGSGYQETQYF. CDR3 sequence (DNA): TGTGCCAGCAGTTTCGGGTCCGGTTCGGGGTACCAAGAGACCCAGTACTTC.

This clonotype was observed many times. This sequence joins TRBV7-6 and TRBJ1-4, with 8 positions matching TRBD1. This CDR3 has 17 residues. The germline gives CDR1 SGHVS, CDR2 FNYEAQ. Trimming cost V 1 base and J 3 bases; bases outside gene matches: 7. The CDR3 reads CASSLGGQVRANEKLFF. CDR3 bases: TGTGCCAGCAGCTTAGGGGGACAGGTTCGAGCTAATGAAAAACTGTTTTTT.

This clonotype was detected many times. The J gene is TRBJ2-2, the V gene TRBV19; D is perhaps TRBD1 (6 bases). Looked up from germline, CDR1 is LNHDA and CDR2 is SQIVND (reference sequence). The CDR3 is made up of 15 amino acids. V shed 7 bases and J shed 3 bases, with 15 bases lying between them. The CDR3 loop is CASTGWGQDTGELFF. CDR3 coding DNA: TGTGCCAGTACTGGGTGGGGACAAGACACCGGGGAGCTGTTTTTT.

About this clonotype itself: The junction shows a germline mismatch at one end, possibly a read error. The rearrangement uses TRBV4-3 and TRBJ2-1; weak D call: TRBD2 (5 bases). The CDR3 spans 15 residues. From germline, CDR1 is LGHNA and CDR2 YSLEER. The CDR3 bases are TGCGCCAGCAGTCAAGAGCTACCCCGGGGCAATGAGCAGTTCTTC. It specifies CASSQELPRGNEQFF.

This clonotype was recorded at least ten times. The CDR3 nucleotides are TGTGCCAGCAGTTACTCCACAGGGGCTATTTATGGCTACACCTTC. Its protein is CASSYSTGAIYGYTF. The chain is built from TRBV6-2 or TRBV6-3 and TRBJ1-2, with 7 bases fitting TRBD1. The V gene end was trimmed by 0 bases and the J gene end by 5 bases; junction bases not matched to a gene: 6. CDR3 size: 15 residues. Per germline, CDR1 MNHEY and CDR2 SVGEGT.

This clonotype was detected many times. The J gene is TRBJ1-6, the V gene TRBV5-1; D unresolved. CDR1 is SGHRS and CDR2 is YFSETQ in the germline V gene. The CDR3 is made up of 15 amino acids. V was trimmed by 2 bases and J by 6 bases, leaving 12 bases between them. CDR3 DNA sequence: TGCGCCAGCAGCTTAAATTCGGAAGCTAATTCACCCCTCCACTTT. This gives the protein CASSLNSEANSPLHF.

In its sample, this clonotype was seen once. The rearrangement links TRBV10-3 to TRBJ2-2; D gene unclear. V lost 10 bases to trimming and J lost 2 bases, with 11 bases between them. The CDR3 contains 13 residues. Germline V gene sequence: CDR1 ENHRY, CDR2 SYGVKD. The CDR3 spells CASHLRNTGELFF. As DNA, the CDR3 is TGTGCCAGCCACCTCCGAAACACCGGGGAGCTGTTTTTT.

This clonotype was picked up a small number of times. This rearrangement joins TRBV25-1 to TRBJ1-2; TRBD1 might be the D (6 bases). CDR3 length: 16 residues. Looked up from germline, CDR1 is MGHDK and CDR2 is SYGVNS. The germline V and J ends were trimmed by 3 bases and 0 bases, with 14 bases remaining between them. The CDR3 here is CASSEPLGGANYGYTF. Written as DNA, the CDR3 is TGTGCCAGCAGTGAGCCCCTAGGGGGGGCTAACTATGGCTACACCTTC.

This clonotype was observed many times. This rearrangement joins TRBV4-3 to TRBJ1-6; a weak D match, TRBD1 (5 bases). Per the germline V gene, CDR1 is LGHNA and CDR2 is YSLEER. CDR3 length: 17 amino acids. The ends were cut back, 0 bases at V and 0 bases at J, with 9 bases in the middle. As DNA, the CDR3 is TGCGCCAGCAGCCAAGAAGACAGCAGCTCCTATAATTCACCCCTCCACTTT. Amino acids: CASSQEDSSSYNSPLHF.

The chain is built from TRBV11-2 and TRBJ2-6; D uncertain. The CDR3 is 14 amino acids. V dropped 2 bases and J dropped 4 bases, with 6 bases sitting between them. The germline V gene has CDR1 SGHAT and CDR2 FQNNGV. The CDR3 coding sequence is TGTGCCAGCAGCTTATTAACGGGGGCCAACGTCCTGACTTTC. Translating gives CASSLLTGANVLTF.

In this sample, this clonotype turned up a few times. V usage is TRBV11-1 and J usage is TRBJ2-3; unclear D gene. Germline V gene lookup returns CDR1 SGHAT and CDR2 FQDESV (reference sequence). CDR3 length equals 12 residues. V was cut by 5 bases and J by 3 bases, with 6 bases left in between. The CDR3 region is CASSPGTDTQYF. CDR3 DNA: TGTGCCAGCAGCCCAGGAACAGATACGCAGTATTTT.

This clonotype was counted between two and nine times. The chain combines TRBV24-1 with TRBJ2-5, with a possible D match to TRBD1 (5 bases). The CDR3 is made up of 12 amino acids. Trimming left V 5 bases short and J 8 bases short, with 11 bases between. Looked up from germline, CDR1 is KGHDR and CDR2 is SFDVKD. CDR3 amino acids: CATSVTGLTQYF. CDR3 nucleotide sequence: TGTGCCACCAGTGTTACAGGCTTAACCCAGTACTTC.

This clonotype was counted once. The rearrangement uses TRBV7-8 and TRBJ2-3; D is uncertain. Germline V gene lookup returns CDR1 SGHVS and CDR2 FQNEAQ. The CDR3 length is 15 residues. V gave up 2 bases and J gave up 2 bases, with 11 bases separating them. DNA of the CDR3: TGTGCCAGCAGCTTAAAGGTCAGAGTCACAGATACGCAGTATTTT. It yields the protein CASSLKVRVTDTQYF.

This clonotype appeared a few times. This sequence joins TRBV2 and TRBJ2-3; D is uncertain. This CDR3 has 11 residues. CDR1 and CDR2 from the germline V gene are SNHLY and FYNNEI. V dropped 8 bases and J dropped 4 bases, with 7 bases sitting between them. CDR3 sequence reads: CASGSADTQYF. The CDR3 DNA is TGTGCCAGCGGTTCGGCAGATACGCAGTATTTT.

In this sample, this clonotype turned up many times. This chain uses TRBV29-1 with TRBJ1-1, with D perhaps TRBD1 (6 bases). The length of the CDR3 is 11 residues. The germline V gene encodes CDR1 SQVTM and CDR2 ANQGSEA. Trimming left V 8 bases short and J 6 bases short, with 13 bases between. The CDR3 protein is CSTSKGAEAFF. The CDR3 bases are TGCAGCACATCAAAGGGGGCTGAAGCTTTCTTT. Drawing the rest from reference TRBV29-1 and TRBJ1-1, the complete variable domain is SAVISQKPSRDICQRGTSLTIQCQVDSQVTMMFWYRQQPGQSLTLIATANQGSEATYESGFVIDKFPISRPNLTFSTLTVSNMSPEDSSIYLCSTSKGAEAFFGQGTRLTVV.

This clonotype showed up many times. The chain is built from TRBV7-2 and TRBJ2-1; TRBD1 is a possible D gene (6 bases). CDR1 SGHTA and CDR2 FQGNSA come from the germline V gene. V gave up 5 bases and J gave up 1 base, with 15 bases separating them. The CDR3 length is 16 residues. The CDR3 spells CASSPRGGNSYNEQFF. CDR3 bases: TGTGCCAGCAGCCCCCGAGGGGGAAATTCCTACAATGAGCAGTTCTTC.

This clonotype was counted a single time. The gene calls are TRBV5-1 and TRBJ1-1, with a weak D call TRBD1 (5 bases). Trimming shortened V by 3 bases and J by 4 bases, and 7 bases separated the two germline ends. This CDR3 has 12 residues. Germline CDR1 SGHRS, CDR2 YFSETQ. In DNA form, the CDR3 reads TGCGCCAGCAGCTCGGGACTCACTGAAGCTTTCTTT. Protein: CASSSGLTEAFF.

The chain employs TRBV29-1 and TRBJ2-2; 10 bases map to TRBD1. The CDR3 spans 13 residues. Trimming removed 7 bases from V and 3 bases from J; junction bases left unmatched: 2. Germline V lookup: CDR1 SQVTM, CDR2 ANQGSEA. CDR3 nucleotide sequence: TGCAGCGCGGACAGGGGGGACACCGGGGAGCTGTTTTTT. Translation: CSADRGDTGELFF.

The rearrangement uses TRBV20-1 and TRBJ2-7, with D possibly being TRBD1 (5 bases). V was clipped by 5 bases and J by 3 bases, with 11 bases between them. The germline V gene encodes CDR1 DFQATT and CDR2 SNEGSKA (reference sequence). The CDR3 sequence is 12 residues long. The CDR3 sequence: CSARIDSYEQYF. The CDR3 DNA reads TGCAGTGCTCGGATTGACAGCTACGAGCAGTACTTC.

This clonotype was seen a few times. The chain has TRBV21-1 and TRBJ2-1. TRBV21-1 is termed a pseudogene. The CDR3 totals 12 residues. This CDR3 is CASSKGASEQFF. The CDR3 DNA reads as TGTGCCAGCAGCAAAGGTGCGAGTGAGCAGTTCTTC.

This clonotype has just a few counts. The chain employs TRBV29-1 and TRBJ2-1; 7 bases line up with TRBD2. Unmatched junction bases numbered 8, after V lost 5 bases and J lost 7 bases. This CDR3 is 13 amino acids long. Germline lookup yields CDR1 SQVTM and CDR2 ANQGSEA. The CDR3 is CSVPTGGGNEQFF. The CDR3 DNA is TGCAGCGTTCCTACGGGAGGAGGGAATGAGCAGTTCTTC.

This clonotype has only a few counts. The chain employs TRBV10-3 and TRBJ2-7; a possible D gene is TRBD1 (6 bases). The CDR3 is 13 amino acids. Germline lookup yields CDR1 ENHRY and CDR2 SYGVKD. The V end lost 6 bases, the J end lost 4 bases, and 13 bases lay between the germline ends. CDR3: CAIRAVQGYEQYF. The CDR3 DNA reads TGTGCCATCAGGGCAGTACAGGGATACGAGCAGTACTTC.

This clonotype was recorded a few times. V gene TRBV5-1 combines with J gene TRBJ2-1; D is unclear. V lost 2 bases, J lost 0 bases, and 9 bases lay in between. The CDR3 contains 15 residues. Germline lookup yields CDR1 SGHRS and CDR2 YFSETQ. For the CDR3, the DNA is TGCGCCAGCAGCTTTAAGCAAAGCTCCTACAATGAGCAGTTCTTC. Protein product: CASSFKQSSYNEQFF.

V is TRBV7-9 and J is TRBJ2-7; 7 nucleotides match TRBD1. V was clipped by 5 bases and J by 4 bases; unmatched bases: 11. There are 15 residues in the CDR3. The germline CDR1 and CDR2 sequences are SEHNR and FQNEAQ (reference sequence). The CDR3 nucleotides read TGTGCCAGCAGCCCCTGGACAGGAGCAGGGTACGAGCAGTACTTC. Its translation is CASSPWTGAGYEQYF.